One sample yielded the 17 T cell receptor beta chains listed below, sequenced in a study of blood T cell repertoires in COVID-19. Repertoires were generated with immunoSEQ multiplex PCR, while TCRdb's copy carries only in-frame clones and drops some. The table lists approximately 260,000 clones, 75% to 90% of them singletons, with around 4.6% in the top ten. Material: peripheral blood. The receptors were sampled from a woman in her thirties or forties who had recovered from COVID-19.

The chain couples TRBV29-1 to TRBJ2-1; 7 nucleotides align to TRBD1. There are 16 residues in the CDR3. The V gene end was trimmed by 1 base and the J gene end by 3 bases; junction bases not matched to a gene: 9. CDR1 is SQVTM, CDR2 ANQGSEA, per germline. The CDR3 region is CSVEVYDRDHYNEQFF. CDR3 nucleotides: TGCAGCGTTGAAGTCTACGACAGGGACCACTACAATGAGCAGTTCTTC.

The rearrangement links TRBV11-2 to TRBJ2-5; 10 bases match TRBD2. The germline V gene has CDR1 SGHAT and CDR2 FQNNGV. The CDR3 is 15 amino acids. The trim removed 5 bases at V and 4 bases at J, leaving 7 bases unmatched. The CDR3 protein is CASSPDLAGAETQYF. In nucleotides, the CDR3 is TGTGCCAGCAGCCCGGACCTAGCGGGAGCAGAGACCCAGTACTTC.

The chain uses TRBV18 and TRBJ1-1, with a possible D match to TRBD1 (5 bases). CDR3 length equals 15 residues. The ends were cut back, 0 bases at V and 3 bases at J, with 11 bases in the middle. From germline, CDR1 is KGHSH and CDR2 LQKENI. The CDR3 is CASSPPSGGDTEAFF. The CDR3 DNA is TGTGCCAGCTCACCACCGTCCGGGGGGGACACTGAAGCTTTCTTT. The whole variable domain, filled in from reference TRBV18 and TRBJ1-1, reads NAGVMQNPRHLVRRRGQEARLRCSPMKGHSHVYWYRQLPEEGLKFMVYLQKENIIDESGMPKERFSAEFPKEGPSILRIQQVVRGDSAAYFCASSPPSGGDTEAFFGQGTRLTVV.

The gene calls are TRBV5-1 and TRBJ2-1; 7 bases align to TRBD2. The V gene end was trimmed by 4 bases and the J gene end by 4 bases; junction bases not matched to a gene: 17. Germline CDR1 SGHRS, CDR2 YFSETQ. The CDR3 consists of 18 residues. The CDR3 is CASSGPASISGEYNEQFF. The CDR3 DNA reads TGCGCCAGCAGCGGCCCCGCGAGCATCAGCGGGGAATACAATGAGCAGTTCTTC.

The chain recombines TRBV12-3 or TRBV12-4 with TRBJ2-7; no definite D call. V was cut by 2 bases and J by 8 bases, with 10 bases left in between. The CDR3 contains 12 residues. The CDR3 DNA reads TGTGCCAGCAGTTTACCCCCGGAGAAGCAGTACTTC. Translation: CASSLPPEKQYF.

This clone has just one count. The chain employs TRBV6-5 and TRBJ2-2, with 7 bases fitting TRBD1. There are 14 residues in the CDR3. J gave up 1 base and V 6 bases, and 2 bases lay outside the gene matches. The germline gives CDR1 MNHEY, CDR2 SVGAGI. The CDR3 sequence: CASRQGMNTGELFF. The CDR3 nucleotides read TGTGCCAGCAGACAGGGGATGAACACCGGGGAGCTGTTTTTT.

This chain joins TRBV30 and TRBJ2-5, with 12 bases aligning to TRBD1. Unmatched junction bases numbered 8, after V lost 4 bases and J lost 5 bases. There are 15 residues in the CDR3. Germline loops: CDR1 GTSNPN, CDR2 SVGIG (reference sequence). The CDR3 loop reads CAWNSGQGASETQYF. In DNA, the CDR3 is TGTGCCTGGAATTCGGGACAGGGGGCATCGGAGACCCAGTACTTC.

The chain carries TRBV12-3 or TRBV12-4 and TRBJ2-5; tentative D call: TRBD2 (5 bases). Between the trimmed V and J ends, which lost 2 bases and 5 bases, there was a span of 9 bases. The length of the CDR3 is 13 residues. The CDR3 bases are TGTGCCAGCAGTTTACTGACTAAGGAGACCCAGTACTTC. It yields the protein CASSLLTKETQYF.

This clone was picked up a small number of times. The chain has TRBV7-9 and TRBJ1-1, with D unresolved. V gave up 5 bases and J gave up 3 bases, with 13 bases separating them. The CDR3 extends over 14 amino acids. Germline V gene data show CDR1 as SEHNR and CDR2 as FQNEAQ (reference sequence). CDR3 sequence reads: CASSGRTFDTEAFF. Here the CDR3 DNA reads TGTGCCAGCAGCGGACGGACTTTTGACACTGAAGCTTTCTTT.

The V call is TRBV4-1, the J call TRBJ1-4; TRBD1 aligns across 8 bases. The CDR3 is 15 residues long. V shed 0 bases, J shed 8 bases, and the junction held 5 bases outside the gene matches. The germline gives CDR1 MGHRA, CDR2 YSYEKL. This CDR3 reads CASSQERTGYEKLFF. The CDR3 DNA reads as TGCGCCAGCAGCCAAGAAAGGACAGGGTACGAAAAACTGTTTTTT.

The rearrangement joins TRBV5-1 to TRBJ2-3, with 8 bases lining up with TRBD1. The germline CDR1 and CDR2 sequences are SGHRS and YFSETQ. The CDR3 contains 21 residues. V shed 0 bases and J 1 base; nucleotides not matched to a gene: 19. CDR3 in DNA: TGCGCCAGCAGCTTGGGTCGACGGGACAGGTGGCCGGGCGAGGGCACAGATACGCAGTATTTT. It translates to CASSLGRRDRWPGEGTDTQYF.

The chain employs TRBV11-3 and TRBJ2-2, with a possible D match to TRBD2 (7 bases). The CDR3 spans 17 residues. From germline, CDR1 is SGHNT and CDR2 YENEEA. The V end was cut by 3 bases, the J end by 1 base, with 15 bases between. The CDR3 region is CASSFVGGLRNTGELFF. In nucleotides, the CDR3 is TGTGCCAGCAGCTTTGTGGGGGGGCTCCGGAACACCGGGGAGCTGTTTTTT. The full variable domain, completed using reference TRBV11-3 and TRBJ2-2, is EAGVVQSPRYKIIEKKQPVAFWCNPISGHNTLYWYLQNLGQGPELLIRYENEEAVDDSQLPKDRFSAERLKGVDSTLKIQPAELGDSAVYLCASSFVGGLRNTGELFFGEGSRLTVL.

The CDR3 spells CASSLIRFQRPLGQPQHF. The DNA for the CDR3 is TGTGCCAGCAGCTTAATTCGGTTTCAGAGGCCCTTGGGTCAGCCCCAGCATTTT. The V gene is TRBV7-3, the J gene TRBJ1-5, with no clear D. Trimming left V 1 base short and J 6 bases short, with 22 bases between. This CDR3 is 18 amino acids long. Germline CDR1 is SGHTA and CDR2 is FQGTGA.

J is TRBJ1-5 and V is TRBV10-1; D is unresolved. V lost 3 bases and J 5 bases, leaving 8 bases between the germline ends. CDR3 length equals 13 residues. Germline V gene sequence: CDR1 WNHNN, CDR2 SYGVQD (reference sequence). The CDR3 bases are TGCGCCAGCAGTGATCGGCAGGATCAGCCCCAGCATTTT. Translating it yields CASSDRQDQPQHF.

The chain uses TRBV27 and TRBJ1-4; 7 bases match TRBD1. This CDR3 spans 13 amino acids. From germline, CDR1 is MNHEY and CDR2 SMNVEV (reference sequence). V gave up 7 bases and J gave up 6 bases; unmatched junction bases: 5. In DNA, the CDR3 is TGTGCCAGCACTAGACAGGGCGATGAAAAACTGTTTTTT. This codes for CASTRQGDEKLFF.

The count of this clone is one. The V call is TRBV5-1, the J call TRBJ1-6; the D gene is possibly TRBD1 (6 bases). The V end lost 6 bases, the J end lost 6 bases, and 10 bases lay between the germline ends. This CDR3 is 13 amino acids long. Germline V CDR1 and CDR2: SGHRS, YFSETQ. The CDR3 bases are TGCGCCAGCAACCGGGACACTAATTCACCCCTCCACTTT. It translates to CASNRDTNSPLHF.

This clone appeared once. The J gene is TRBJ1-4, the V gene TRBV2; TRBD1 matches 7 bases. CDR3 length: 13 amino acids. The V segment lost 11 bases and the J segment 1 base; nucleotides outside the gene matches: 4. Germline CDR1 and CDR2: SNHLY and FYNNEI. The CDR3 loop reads CAGNRGTNEKLFF. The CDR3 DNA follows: TGTGCCGGAAACAGGGGAACTAATGAAAAACTGTTTTTT. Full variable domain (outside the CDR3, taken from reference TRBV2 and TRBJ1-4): EPEVTQTPSHQVTQMGQEVILRCVPISNHLYFYWYRQILGQKVEFLVSFYNNEISEKSEIFDDQFSVERPDGSNFTLKIRSTKLEDSAMYFCAGNRGTNEKLFFGSGTQLSVL.